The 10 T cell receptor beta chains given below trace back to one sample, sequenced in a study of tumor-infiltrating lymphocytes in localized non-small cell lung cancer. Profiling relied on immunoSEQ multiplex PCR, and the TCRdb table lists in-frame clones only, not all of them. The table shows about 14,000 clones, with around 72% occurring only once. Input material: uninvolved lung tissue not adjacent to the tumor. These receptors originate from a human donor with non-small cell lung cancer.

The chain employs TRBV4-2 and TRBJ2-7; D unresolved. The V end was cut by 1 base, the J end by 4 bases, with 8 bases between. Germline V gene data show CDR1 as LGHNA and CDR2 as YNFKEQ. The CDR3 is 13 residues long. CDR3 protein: CASSQALEYEQYF. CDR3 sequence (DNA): TGTGCCAGCAGCCAAGCCCTAGAATACGAGCAGTACTTC.

CDR3 loop: CASRPHDRDEQYF. DNA of the CDR3: TGTGCCAGCAGACCTCACGACAGGGACGAGCAGTACTTC. The chain uses TRBV6-5 and TRBJ2-7; 7 bases are a match to TRBD1. This CDR3 contains 13 residues. The ends lost 6 bases at V and 5 bases at J; junction bases unmatched: 7. The germline gives CDR1 MNHEY, CDR2 SVGAGI.

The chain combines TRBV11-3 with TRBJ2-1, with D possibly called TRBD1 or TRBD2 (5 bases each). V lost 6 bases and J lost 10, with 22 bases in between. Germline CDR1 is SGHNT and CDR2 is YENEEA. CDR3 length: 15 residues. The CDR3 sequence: CASSEGRVVGREQFF. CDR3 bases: TGTGCCAGCAGTGAGGGGCGGGTCGTGGGACGGGAGCAGTTCTTC.

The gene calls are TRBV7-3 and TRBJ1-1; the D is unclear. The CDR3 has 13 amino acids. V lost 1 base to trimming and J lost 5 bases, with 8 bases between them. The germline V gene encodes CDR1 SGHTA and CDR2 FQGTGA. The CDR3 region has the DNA TGTGCCAGCAGCTTAATACCTGAAACTGAAGCTTTCTTT. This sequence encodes CASSLIPETEAFF.

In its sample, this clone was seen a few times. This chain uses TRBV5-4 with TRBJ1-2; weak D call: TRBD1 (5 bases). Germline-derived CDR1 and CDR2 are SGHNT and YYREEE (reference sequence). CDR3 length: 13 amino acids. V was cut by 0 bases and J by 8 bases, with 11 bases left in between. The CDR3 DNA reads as TGTGCCAGCAGCTTGGGGGGGGTAGAGGGCTACACCTTC. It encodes CASSLGGVEGYTF.

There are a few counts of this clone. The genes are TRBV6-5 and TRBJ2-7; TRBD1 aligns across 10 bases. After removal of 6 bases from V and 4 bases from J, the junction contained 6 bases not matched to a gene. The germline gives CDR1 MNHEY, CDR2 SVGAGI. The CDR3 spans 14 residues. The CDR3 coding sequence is TGTGCCAGCAGCTTCCGGGACAGGGGATACGAGCAGTACTTC. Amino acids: CASSFRDRGYEQYF.

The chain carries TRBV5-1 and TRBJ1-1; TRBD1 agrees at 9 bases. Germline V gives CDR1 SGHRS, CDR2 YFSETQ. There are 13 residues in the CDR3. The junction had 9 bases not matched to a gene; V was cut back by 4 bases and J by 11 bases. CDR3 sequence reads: CASSENRGLKAFF. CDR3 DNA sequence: TGCGCCAGCAGCGAAAACAGGGGGCTCAAGGCTTTCTTT.

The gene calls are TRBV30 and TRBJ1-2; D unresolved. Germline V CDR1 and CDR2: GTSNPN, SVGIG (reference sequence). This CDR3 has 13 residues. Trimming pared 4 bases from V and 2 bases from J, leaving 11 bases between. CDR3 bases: TGTGCCTGGACCGTGGGATCAAACTATGGCTACACCTTC. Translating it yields CAWTVGSNYGYTF. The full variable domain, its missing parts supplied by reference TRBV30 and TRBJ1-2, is SQTIHQWPATLVQPVGSPLSLECTVEGTSNPNLYWYRQAAGRGLQLLFYSVGIGQISSEVPQNLSASRPQDRQFILSSKKLLLSDSGFYLCAWTVGSNYGYTFGSGTRLTVV.

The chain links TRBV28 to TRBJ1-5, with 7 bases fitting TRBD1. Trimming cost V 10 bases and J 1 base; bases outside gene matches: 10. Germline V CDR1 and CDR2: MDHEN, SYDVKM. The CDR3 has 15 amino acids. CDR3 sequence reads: CATKGGSTSNQPQHF. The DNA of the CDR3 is TGTGCCACTAAAGGGGGCTCGACGAGCAATCAGCCCCAGCATTTT. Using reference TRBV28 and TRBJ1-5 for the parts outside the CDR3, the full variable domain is DVKVTQSSRYLVKRTGEKVFLECVQDMDHENMFWYRQDPGLGLRLIYFSYDVKMKEKGDIPEGYSVSREKKERFSLILESASTNQTSMYLCATKGGSTSNQPQHFGDGTRLSIL.

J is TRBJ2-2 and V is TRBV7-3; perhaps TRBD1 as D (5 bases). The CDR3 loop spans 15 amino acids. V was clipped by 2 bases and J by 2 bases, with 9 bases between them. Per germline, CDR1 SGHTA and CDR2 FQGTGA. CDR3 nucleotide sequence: TGTGCCAGCAGCTTATTACAGGCTAACACCGGGGAGCTGTTTTTT. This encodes CASSLLQANTGELFF.